This entry describes one TCR beta chain. The antigen is undetermined. This sample stems from a study of shared clonotypes between healthy human individuals. Findings of the study overall: Generation probabilities were higher for clonotypes shared across all four sorted-subset donors than for unshared ones.

Method: immunoSEQ multiplex PCR; TCRdb's copy keeps in-frame clones and lacks some. The sample holds a few million clones, 90% to 95% seen once. Researchers partitioned CD4+ cells into CD45RA+ naive and CD45RA-negative memory subsets. Material: naive CD4+ T cells from PBMCs. Noted subset: CD45RA+ positively selected. The TCR comes from a man between 18 and 29 years old in good health. Some clones in this sample may be carry-over from other donors' samples.

DNA of the CDR3: TGTGCCAGCAGCTTAGGGGGGACTAGCGGGTTGCAAGAGACCCAGTACTTC. It encodes CASSLGGTSGLQETQYF. The chain links TRBV7-2 to TRBJ2-5; 12 bases align to TRBD2. V lost 1 base to trimming and J lost 2 bases; unmatched junction nucleotides: 5. CDR3 length: 17 amino acids. Germline assignment: CDR1 SGHTA and CDR2 FQGNSA.